Listed below are T cell receptor beta chains from one sample, sequenced in a study of T cells in Graves' hyperthyroidism and ophthalmopathy. TCRdb itself ran the multiplex PCR reads through MiXCR, one entry per CDR3 protein. The sample consists of 500,000 to 750,000 distinct CDR3 sequences, approximately 14% of them appearing once. Material: blood. These receptors originate from a woman aged 30 to 39 with Graves' hyperthyroidism. Both conserved end residues are part of each CDR3. D genes are given only for firm matches. The listing skips clone size in some rows; elsewhere it reads once, few, many or a size class.

abundance	v_gene	j_gene	d_gene	CDR3nt	CDR3aa
many	TRBV12-3/TRBV12-4	TRBJ2-3	-	TGTGCCAGCAGTTTCGCGGCTCCAACAGATACGCAGTATTTT	CASSFAAPTDTQYF
many	TRBV12-3/TRBV12-4	TRBJ2-4	TRBD2	TGTGCCAGCAGTTCCTCCGGGACTACCAAAAACATTCAGTACTTC	CASSSSGTTKNIQYF
many	TRBV5-1	TRBJ1-1	-	TGCGCCAGCAGCTTGTTTCAGGGTAAAACTGAAGCTTTCTTT	CASSLFQGKTEAFF
-	TRBV4-1	TRBJ2-7	TRBD1	TGCGCCAGCAGCCAACACATGACAGGGATCGGCGAGCAGTACTTC	CASSQHMTGIGEQYF
-	TRBV2	TRBJ2-3	-	TGTGCCAGCAGTGAACTCTCGCCAGATACGCAGTGTTTT	CASSELSPDTQCF
-	TRBV29-1	TRBJ1-1	-	TGCAGCGAGGGACGGATGAACACTGAAGCTTTCTTT	CSEGRMNTEAFF
-	TRBV5-4	TRBJ2-1	TRBD2	TGTGCCAGCAGCCCCCGGACTAGCGGCGACCCCAATGAGCAGTTCTTC	CASSPRTSGDPNEQFF
many	TRBV6-1	TRBJ1-5	-	TGTGCCAGCAGTTTCGCCAATAGCAATCAGCCCCAGCATTTT	CASSFANSNQPQHF
many	TRBV7-2	TRBJ1-1	-	TGTGCCAGCAGCCTCGGGAGGGTTGGTGAAGCTTTCTTT	CASSLGRVGEAFF
many	TRBV7-2	TRBJ2-5	TRBD2	TGTGCCAGCAGCACAGGACTAGCGGGCCAAGAGACCCAGTACTTC	CASSTGLAGQETQYF
-	TRBV14	TRBJ2-2	TRBD2	TGTGCCAGCAGCCCAACATGGGACTACCCGAACACCGGGGAGCTGTTTTTT	CASSPTWDYPNTGELFF
-	TRBV12-3/TRBV12-4	TRBJ2-1	-	TGTGCCAGCAGCCGTAAAGCAAGGAGGGAGCAGTTCTTC	CASSRKARREQFF
-	TRBV7-2	TRBJ1-6	-	TGTGCCAGCAGCCATATACAGGGTTTGGAGGGCTCACCCCTCCACTTT	CASSHIQGLEGSPLHF
many	TRBV5-4	TRBJ2-3	-	TGTGCCAGCAGCCCCTCTTGGTCTACGGGCACAGATACGCAGTATTTT	CASSPSWSTGTDTQYF
few	TRBV14	TRBJ2-3	-	TGTGCCAGCAGCCAAGTCGGGCGGGTTGCTACTAGCACAGATACGCAGTATTTT	CASSQVGRVATSTDTQYF
few	TRBV5-5	TRBJ2-1	TRBD2	TGTGCCAGCACCTCCAGCGGGAGGAATGAGCAGTTCTTC	CASTSSGRNEQFF
-	TRBV3-1	TRBJ2-1	-	TGTGCCAGCAGCCTAACCTGGGGGCCCGGCGACGGAAATGAGCAGTTCTTC	CASSLTWGPGDGNEQFF
many	TRBV29-1	TRBJ2-1	TRBD1	TGCAGCGTTGGTTCCGACAGGGGAACGAGCTCCTACAATGAGCAGTTCTTC	CSVGSDRGTSSYNEQFF
-	TRBV24-1	TRBJ2-7	-	TGTGCCACCACCGGGTTGAGGGTATCAGGCGAGCAGTACTTC	CATTGLRVSGEQYF
-	TRBV10-3	TRBJ2-3	-	TGTGCCATCAGTGTCGAGCGGACCACAGATACGCAGTATTTT	CAISVERTTDTQYF
few	TRBV27	TRBJ1-1	-	TGTGCCAGCAGCGCGTGGGGGACGGCTAACACTGAAGCTTTCTTT	CASSAWGTANTEAFF
-	TRBV28	TRBJ1-5	-	TGTGCCAGCAAGCAGGACAATAGCAATCAGCCCCAGCATTTT	CASKQDNSNQPQHF
-	TRBV4-3	TRBJ1-2	TRBD1	TGCGCCAGCAGCCAAGATGGAGGTGGACAGGGGCACAACTATGGCTACACCTTC	CASSQDGGGQGHNYGYTF
few	TRBV28	TRBJ2-7	TRBD1	TGTGCCAGCAACACGGGACAGGGAAGCTACGAGCAGTACTTC	CASNTGQGSYEQYF
many	TRBV10-3	TRBJ2-1	-	TGTGCCATCAGTGGACAGGATAATGAGCAGTTCTTC	CAISGQDNEQFF
-	TRBV19	TRBJ1-1	-	TGTGCCAGTAGTATAGCCGACAGTCGTACTGAAGCTTTCTTT	CASSIADSRTEAFF
many	TRBV11-2	TRBJ2-2	-	TGTGCCAGCAGCTTAGTCGAGAACTGGGGGAACACCGGGGAGCTGTTTTTT	CASSLVENWGNTGELFF
-	TRBV11-2	TRBJ1-2	-	TGTGCCAGCAGCTTAGTCCCCGGGACACCTGGGGACTATGGCTACACCTTC	CASSLVPGTPGDYGYTF
few	TRBV5-1	TRBJ2-2	-	TGCGCCAGCAGCAGCAACGGAGGCACCGGGGAGCTGTTTTTT	CASSSNGGTGELFF
-	TRBV5-4	TRBJ2-5	TRBD2	TGTGCCAGCAGCTCAATAGCGGGAGGGAGTCAAGAGACCCAGTACTTC	CASSSIAGGSQETQYF
many	TRBV2	TRBJ1-2	TRBD1	TGTGCCAGCAGTGTTTTGGGACGACAGGGAAGGAGCGGCTACACCTTC	CASSVLGRQGRSGYTF
many	TRBV7-2	TRBJ1-1	-	TGTGCCAGCAGCACCCGACAGCCGATGGGGGACACTGAAGCTTTCTTT	CASSTRQPMGDTEAFF
many	TRBV30	TRBJ1-5	-	TGTGCCTGGAGTGGCCGCGGGGATCAGCCCCAGCATTTT	CAWSGRGDQPQHF
many	TRBV7-2	TRBJ2-5	-	TGTGCCAGCAGCCTCAACCCTGGCCGCCCTGTGGAGACCCAGTACTTC	CASSLNPGRPVETQYF
few	TRBV19	TRBJ2-1	-	TGTGCCAGTAGAGTGACCTGGAGGGCACAGGTAGACGAGCAGTTCTTC	CASRVTWRAQVDEQFF
few	TRBV10-3	TRBJ2-1	-	TGTGCCATCAGTGAGTCGACGGTTGGGGCCGGTAATGAGCAGTTCTTC	CAISESTVGAGNEQFF
-	TRBV5-5	TRBJ2-2	TRBD2	TGTGCCAGCAGCCTTGATTTTTCAGTGGCGGGAGTTACCGGGGAGCTGTTTTTT	CASSLDFSVAGVTGELFF
few	TRBV20-1	TRBJ2-7	-	TGCAGTGCTAGAGATTTGAGGACAGCGGCCTACGAGCAGTACTTC	CSARDLRTAAYEQYF
-	TRBV7-9	TRBJ2-1	TRBD2	TGTGCCAGCAGCTTATTAGGCGGGAGAGGGGTCTCCTACAATGAGCAGTTCTTC	CASSLLGGRGVSYNEQFF
few	TRBV5-6	TRBJ1-5	-	TGTGCCAGCAGCTTTGGGGGGGAGAATCAGCCCCAGCATTTT	CASSFGGENQPQHF
-	TRBV12-5	TRBJ2-7	TRBD2	TGTGCTAGTGGCCGCGGGGGGAACTACGAGCAGTACTTC	CASGRGGNYEQYF
many	TRBV6-1	TRBJ1-1	-	TGTGCCAGCACCGAGACACTGATGAACACTGAAGCTTTCTTT	CASTETLMNTEAFF
few	TRBV24-1	TRBJ2-1	-	TGTGCCACCAGTGAGTCCGGGACACTAAACAATGAGCAGTTCTTC	CATSESGTLNNEQFF
few	TRBV7-9	TRBJ2-5	TRBD1	TGTGCCAGCAGCTTACTCAGGGGGATCGAGACCCAGTACTTC	CASSLLRGIETQYF
-	TRBV4-1	TRBJ2-7	-	TGCGCCAGCAGCCAAGGCCCGGACCGCGACTACGAGCAGTACTTC	CASSQGPDRDYEQYF
few	TRBV30	TRBJ2-7	TRBD2	TGTGCCTGGAGTGTCCCGGTCTATAGCGGGAGGGGATACGAGCAGTACTTC	CAWSVPVYSGRGYEQYF
few	TRBV10-2	TRBJ2-7	-	TGCGCCAGCCGCCCCGACGTTGGGTACGAGCAGTACTTC	CASRPDVGYEQYF
many	TRBV5-5	TRBJ2-1	-	TGTGCCAGCAGCTTGTTGTTCAATGAGCAGTTCTTC	CASSLLFNEQFF
-	TRBV7-3	TRBJ2-1	-	TGTGCCAGCAGCCAGATAAGGGTATCCTACAATGAGCAGTTCTTC	CASSQIRVSYNEQFF